A single sample gave rise to the 10 T cell receptor beta chains below, sequenced in a study of cytomegalovirus exposure and HLA in healthy donors. Primers included in the PCR were 60 Vbeta and 13 Jbeta primers. Repertoires were generated with immunoSEQ multiplex PCR, while TCRdb's copy carries only in-frame clones and drops some. Its table records under 200,000 clones. The specimen sequenced was PBMCs. These receptors all come from a woman aged 18-29 years in good health and CMV-seropositive.

The chain combines TRBV28 with TRBJ2-7; TRBD1 agrees at 9 bases. Germline V CDR1 and CDR2: MDHEN, SYDVKM. With V trimmed by 4 bases and J by 3 bases, 7 bases remained unmatched. CDR3 length equals 15 residues. The CDR3 loop is CASSSTGTGNYEQYF. CDR3 nucleotides: TGTGCCAGCAGTTCGACCGGGACAGGGAACTACGAGCAGTACTTC.

V is TRBV6-4 and J is TRBJ2-6, with TRBD1 as a possible D gene (6 bases). V lost 2 bases, J lost 3 bases, and 8 bases lay in between. Looked up from germline, CDR1 is MRHNA and CDR2 is SNTAGT. CDR3 length equals 15 residues. The DNA of the CDR3 is TGTGCCAGCAGTGACCACAGGGATGGGGCCAACGTCCTGACTTTC. As protein: CASSDHRDGANVLTF.

V is TRBV10-3 and J is TRBJ1-3; D gene unclear. V gave up 3 bases and J gave up 4 bases, with 10 bases separating them. The CDR3 runs to 14 residues. The V gene's germline CDR1 is ENHRY and CDR2 SYGVKD. The CDR3 DNA reads as TGTGCCATCAGTGATGTGGTAGAAGGAAACACCATATATTTT. This sequence encodes CAISDVVEGNTIYF.

The DNA for the CDR3 is TGTGCCAGCAGCTTAGAGTTGTCGGGGTTTCGGGAAAAACTGTTTTTT. Its protein is CASSLELSGFREKLFF. The V gene is TRBV7-2, the J gene TRBJ1-4; no firm D call. CDR3 size: 16 residues. Germline assignment: CDR1 SGHTA and CDR2 FQGNSA. The germline V and J ends were trimmed by 1 base and 8 bases, with 17 bases remaining between them.

The gene calls are TRBV27 and TRBJ2-4; perhaps TRBD2 as D (5 bases). V was clipped by 6 bases and J by 6 bases, with 18 bases between them. The germline gives CDR1 MNHEY, CDR2 SMNVEV (reference sequence). This CDR3 is built from 15 residues. The CDR3 DNA reads as TGTGCCAGCAGCTCACCCTCGGACGGACTAAACATTCAGTACTTC. As protein: CASSSPSDGLNIQYF.

The chain recombines TRBV7-9 with TRBJ2-2, with D possibly being TRBD1 (6 bases). This CDR3 is 17 amino acids long. With 4 bases removed from V and 4 bases from J, the gap between germline ends came to 19 bases. Germline V gives CDR1 SEHNR, CDR2 FQNEAQ (reference sequence). The CDR3 loop is CASSSSRRGRGTGELFF. CDR3 nucleotide sequence: TGTGCCAGCAGCTCGTCACGCAGGGGACGAGGCACCGGGGAGCTGTTTTTT.

The chain carries TRBV4-1 and TRBJ1-1; D gene uncertain. The CDR3 runs 14 residues. From germline, CDR1 is MGHRA and CDR2 YSYEKL. The V and J ends lost 3 bases and 0 bases respectively, with 8 bases between them. The DNA for the CDR3 is TGCGCCAGCAGCCAGTATACAGTGAACACTGAAGCTTTCTTT. The encoded protein is CASSQYTVNTEAFF.

The chain carries TRBV5-1 and TRBJ1-2; possible D gene TRBD1, 6 bases. The CDR3 covers 15 residues. V lost 4 bases and J lost 4, with 17 bases in between. Germline CDR1 SGHRS, CDR2 YFSETQ. Written as DNA, the CDR3 is TGCGCCAGCAGCGGCGTCCAGACAGGAAGCTATGGCTACACCTTC. It codes for CASSGVQTGSYGYTF.

The CDR3 is CASSRRGLAGANEQFF. The CDR3 region has the DNA TGTGCCAGCAGCCGCCGGGGACTAGCGGGAGCCAATGAGCAGTTCTTC. The V call is TRBV4-2, the J call TRBJ2-1; 14 bases align to TRBD2. After removal of 4 bases from V and 6 bases from J, the junction contained 5 bases not matched to a gene. The CDR3 runs 16 residues. The germline V gene encodes CDR1 LGHNA and CDR2 YNFKEQ.

The rearrangement joins TRBV27 to TRBJ2-3; 8 nucleotides align to TRBD1. This CDR3 contains 14 residues. V shed 2 bases, J shed 4 bases, and the junction held 2 bases outside the gene matches. Germline V gives CDR1 MNHEY, CDR2 SMNVEV (reference sequence). The CDR3 DNA reads as TGTGCCAGCAGTTTAAACAGGGGGTCAGATACGCAGTATTTT. This translates into CASSLNRGSDTQYF.